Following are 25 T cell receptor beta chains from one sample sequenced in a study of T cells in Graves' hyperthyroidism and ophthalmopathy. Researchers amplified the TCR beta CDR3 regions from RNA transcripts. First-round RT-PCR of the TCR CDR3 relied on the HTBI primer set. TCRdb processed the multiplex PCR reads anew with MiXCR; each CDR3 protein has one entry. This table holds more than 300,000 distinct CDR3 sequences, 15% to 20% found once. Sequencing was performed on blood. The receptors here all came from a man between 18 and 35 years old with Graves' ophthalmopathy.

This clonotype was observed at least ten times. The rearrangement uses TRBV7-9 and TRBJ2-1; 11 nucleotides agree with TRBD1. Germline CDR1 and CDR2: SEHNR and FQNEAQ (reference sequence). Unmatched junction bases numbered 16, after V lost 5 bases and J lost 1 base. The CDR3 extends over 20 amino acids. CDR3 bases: TGTGCCAGCAGCCACCAGCGGGACAGGGGGAGAGAGGGATCCTACAATGAGCAGTTCTTC. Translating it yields CASSHQRDRGREGSYNEQFF.

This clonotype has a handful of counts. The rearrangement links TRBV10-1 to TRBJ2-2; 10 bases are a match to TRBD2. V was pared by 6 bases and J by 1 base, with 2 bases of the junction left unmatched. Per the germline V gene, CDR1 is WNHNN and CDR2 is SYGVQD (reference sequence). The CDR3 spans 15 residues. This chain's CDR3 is CASSIAGGNTGELFF. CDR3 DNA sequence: TGCGCCAGCAGCATAGCGGGGGGGAACACCGGGGAGCTGTTTTTT.

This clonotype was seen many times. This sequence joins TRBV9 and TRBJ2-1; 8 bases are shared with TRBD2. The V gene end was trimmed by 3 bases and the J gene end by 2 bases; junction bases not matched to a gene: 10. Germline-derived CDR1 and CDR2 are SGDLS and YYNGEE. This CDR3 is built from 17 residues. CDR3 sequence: CASSEGLAGGPYNEQFF. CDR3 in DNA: TGTGCCAGCAGCGAAGGGCTAGCGGGCGGACCCTACAATGAGCAGTTCTTC.

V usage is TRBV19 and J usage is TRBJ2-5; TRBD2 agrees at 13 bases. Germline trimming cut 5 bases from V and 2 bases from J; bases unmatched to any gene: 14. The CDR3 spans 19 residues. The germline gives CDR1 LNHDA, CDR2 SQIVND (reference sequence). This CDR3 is CASSASSLAGGPRQETQYF. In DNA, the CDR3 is TGTGCCAGTAGTGCTTCCTCACTAGCGGGGGGGCCGCGGCAAGAGACCCAGTACTTC.

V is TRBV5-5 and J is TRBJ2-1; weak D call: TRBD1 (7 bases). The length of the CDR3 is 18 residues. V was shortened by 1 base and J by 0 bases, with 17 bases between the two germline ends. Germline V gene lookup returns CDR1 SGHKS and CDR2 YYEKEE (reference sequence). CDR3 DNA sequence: TGTGCCAGCAGCTTGAGTGGCAGGGGGGCGAGCTCCTACAATGAGCAGTTCTTC. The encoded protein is CASSLSGRGASSYNEQFF.

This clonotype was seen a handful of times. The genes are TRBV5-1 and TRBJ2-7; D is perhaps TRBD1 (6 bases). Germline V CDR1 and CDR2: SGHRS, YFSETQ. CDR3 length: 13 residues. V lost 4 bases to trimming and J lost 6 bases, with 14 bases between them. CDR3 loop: CASSVDSYAEQYF. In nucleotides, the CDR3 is TGCGCCAGCAGCGTGGACAGCTACGCCGAGCAGTACTTC.

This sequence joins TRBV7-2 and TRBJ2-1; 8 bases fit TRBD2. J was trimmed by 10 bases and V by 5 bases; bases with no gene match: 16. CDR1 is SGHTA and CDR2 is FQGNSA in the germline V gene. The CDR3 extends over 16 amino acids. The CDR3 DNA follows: TGTGCCAGCAGCCCCGGGGGGGGAGGACTAGCAGGCGAGCAGTTCTTC. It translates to CASSPGGGGLAGEQFF.

This CDR3 is CASRTGGQGESPLHF. CDR3 coding DNA: TGTGCCAGCAGGACCGGGGGGCAGGGGGAATCACCCCTCCACTTT. The rearrangement links TRBV9 to TRBJ1-6; 7 nucleotides line up with TRBD1. This CDR3 comprises 15 residues. J lost 10 bases, V lost 5 bases, and 12 bases had no gene match. The germline CDR1 and CDR2 sequences are SGDLS and YYNGEE.

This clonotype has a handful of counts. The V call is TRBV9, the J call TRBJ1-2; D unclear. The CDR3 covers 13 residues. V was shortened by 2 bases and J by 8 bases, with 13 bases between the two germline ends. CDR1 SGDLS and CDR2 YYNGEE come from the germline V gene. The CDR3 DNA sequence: TGTGCCAGCAGCGTTTCCGTCCTGGAGGGCTACACCTTC. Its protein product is CASSVSVLEGYTF.

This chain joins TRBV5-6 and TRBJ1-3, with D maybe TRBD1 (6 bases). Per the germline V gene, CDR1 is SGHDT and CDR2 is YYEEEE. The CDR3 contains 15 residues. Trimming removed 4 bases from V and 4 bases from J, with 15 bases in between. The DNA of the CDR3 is TGTGCCAGCAGCCCCCGGGGGGGCGGCGGAAACACCATATATTTT. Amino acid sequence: CASSPRGGGGNTIYF.

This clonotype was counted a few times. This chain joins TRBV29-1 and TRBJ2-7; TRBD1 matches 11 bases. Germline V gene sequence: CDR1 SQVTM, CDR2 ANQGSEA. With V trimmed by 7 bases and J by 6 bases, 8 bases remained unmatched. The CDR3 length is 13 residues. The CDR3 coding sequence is TGCAGCGCGGCACCGGGACAGGGGGGCGAGCAGTACTTC. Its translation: CSAAPGQGGEQYF.

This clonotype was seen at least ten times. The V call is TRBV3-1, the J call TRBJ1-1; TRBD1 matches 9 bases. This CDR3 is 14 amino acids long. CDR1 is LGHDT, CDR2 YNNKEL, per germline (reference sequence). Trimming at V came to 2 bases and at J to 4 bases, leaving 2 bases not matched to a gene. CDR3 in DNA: TGTGCCAGCAGCCAAACAGGGGGCGGCACTGAAGCTTTCTTT. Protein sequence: CASSQTGGGTEAFF.

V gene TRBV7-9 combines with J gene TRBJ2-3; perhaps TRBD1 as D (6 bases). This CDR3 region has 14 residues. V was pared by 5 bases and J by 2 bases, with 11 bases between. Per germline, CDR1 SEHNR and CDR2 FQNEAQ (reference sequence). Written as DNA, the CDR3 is TGTGCCAGCAGCCCACGGACAGCCACAGATACGCAGTATTTT. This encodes CASSPRTATDTQYF.

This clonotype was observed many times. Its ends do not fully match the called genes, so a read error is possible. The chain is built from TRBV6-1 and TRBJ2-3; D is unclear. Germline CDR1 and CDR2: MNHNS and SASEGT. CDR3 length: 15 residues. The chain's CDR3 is CASSEDWQTTNTQYF. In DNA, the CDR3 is TGTGCCAGCAGTGAAGACTGGCAGACCACAAATACGCAGTATTTT.

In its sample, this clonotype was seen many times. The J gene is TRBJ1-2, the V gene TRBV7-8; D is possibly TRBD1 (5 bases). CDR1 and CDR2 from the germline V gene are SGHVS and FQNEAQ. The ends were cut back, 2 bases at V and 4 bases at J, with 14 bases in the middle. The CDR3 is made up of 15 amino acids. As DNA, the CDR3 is TGTGCCAGCAGCTTATCTCCGGGACTGAGCTATGGCTACACCTTC. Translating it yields CASSLSPGLSYGYTF.

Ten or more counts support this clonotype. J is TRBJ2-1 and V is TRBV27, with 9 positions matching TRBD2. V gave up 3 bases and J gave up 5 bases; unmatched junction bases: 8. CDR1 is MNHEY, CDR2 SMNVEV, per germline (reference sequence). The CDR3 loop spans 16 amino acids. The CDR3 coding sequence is TGTGCCAGCAGTTTTGTAGGCGGGGGGGCAGACAATGAGCAGTTCTTC. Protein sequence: CASSFVGGGADNEQFF.

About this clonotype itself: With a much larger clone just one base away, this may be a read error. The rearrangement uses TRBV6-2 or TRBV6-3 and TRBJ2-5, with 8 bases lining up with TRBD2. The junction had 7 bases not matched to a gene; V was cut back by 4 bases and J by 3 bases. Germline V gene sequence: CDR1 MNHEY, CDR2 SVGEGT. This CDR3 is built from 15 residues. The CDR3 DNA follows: TGTGCCAGCAGTTCCTCCGGGGGGGAGGAAGAGACCCAGTACTTC. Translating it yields CASSSSGGEEETQYF.

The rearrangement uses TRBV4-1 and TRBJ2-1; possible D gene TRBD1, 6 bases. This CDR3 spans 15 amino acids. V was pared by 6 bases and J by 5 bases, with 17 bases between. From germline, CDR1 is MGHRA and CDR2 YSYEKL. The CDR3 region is CASRLNRDNHNEQFF. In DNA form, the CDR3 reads TGCGCCAGCAGACTTAACCGGGACAACCACAATGAGCAGTTCTTC.

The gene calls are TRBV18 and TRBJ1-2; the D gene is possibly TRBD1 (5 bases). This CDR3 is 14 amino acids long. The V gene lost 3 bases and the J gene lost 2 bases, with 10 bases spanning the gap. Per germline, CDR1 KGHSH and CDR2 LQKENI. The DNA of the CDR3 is TGTGCCAGCTCACCGGCGGGGCAGAACTATGGCTACACCTTC. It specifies CASSPAGQNYGYTF.

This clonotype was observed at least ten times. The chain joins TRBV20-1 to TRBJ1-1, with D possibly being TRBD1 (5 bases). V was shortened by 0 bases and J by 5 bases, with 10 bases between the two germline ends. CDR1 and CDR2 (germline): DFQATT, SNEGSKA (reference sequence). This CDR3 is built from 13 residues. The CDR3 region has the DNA TGCAGTGCTAGAGATCTCGAGGGGACTGAAGCTTTCTTT. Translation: CSARDLEGTEAFF.

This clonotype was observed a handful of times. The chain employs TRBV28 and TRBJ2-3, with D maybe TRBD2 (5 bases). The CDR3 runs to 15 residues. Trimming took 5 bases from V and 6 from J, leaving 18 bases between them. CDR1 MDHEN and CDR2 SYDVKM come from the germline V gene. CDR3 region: CASSATDGRGDTQYF. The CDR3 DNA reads TGTGCCAGCAGTGCCACGGATGGTCGGGGTGATACGCAGTATTTT.

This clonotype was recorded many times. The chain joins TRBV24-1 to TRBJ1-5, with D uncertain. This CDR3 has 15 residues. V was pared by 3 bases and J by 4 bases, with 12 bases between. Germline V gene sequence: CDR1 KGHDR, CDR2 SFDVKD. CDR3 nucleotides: TGTGCCACCAGTGATACGAGGCAGCATAATCAGCCCCAGCATTTT. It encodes CATSDTRQHNQPQHF.

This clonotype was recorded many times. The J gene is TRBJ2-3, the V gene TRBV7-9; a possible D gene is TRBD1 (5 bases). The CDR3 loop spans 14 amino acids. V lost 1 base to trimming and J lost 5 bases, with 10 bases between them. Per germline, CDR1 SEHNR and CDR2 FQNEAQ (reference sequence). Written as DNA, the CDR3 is TGTGCCAGCAGCTTAGAAGCTAGGGGAGATACGCAGTATTTT. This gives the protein CASSLEARGDTQYF.

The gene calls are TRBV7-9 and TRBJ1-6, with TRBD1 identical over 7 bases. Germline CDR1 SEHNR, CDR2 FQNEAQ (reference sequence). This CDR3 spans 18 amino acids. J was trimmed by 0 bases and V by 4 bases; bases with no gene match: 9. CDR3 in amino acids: CASSYSGTASSYNSPLHF. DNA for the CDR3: TGTGCCAGCAGCTACTCCGGGACAGCGAGCTCCTATAATTCACCCCTCCACTTT. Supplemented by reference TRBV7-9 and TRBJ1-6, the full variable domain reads DTGVSQNPRHKITKRGQNVTFRCDPISEHNRLYWYRQTLGQGPEFLTYFQNEAQLEKSRLLSDRFSAERPKGSFSTLEIQRTEQGDSAMYLCASSYSGTASSYNSPLHFGNGTRLTVT.

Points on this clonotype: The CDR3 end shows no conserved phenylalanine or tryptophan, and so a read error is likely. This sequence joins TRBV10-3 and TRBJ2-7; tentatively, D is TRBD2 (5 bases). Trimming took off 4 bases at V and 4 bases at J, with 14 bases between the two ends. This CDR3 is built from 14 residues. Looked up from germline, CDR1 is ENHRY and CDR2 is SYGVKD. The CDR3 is CAISARAGEYEQYL. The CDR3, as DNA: TGTGCCATCAGTGCTAGGGCCGGGGAGTACGAGCAGTACCTC.